The clone carrying this TCR beta chain appeared once. TCRdb's copy holds only in-frame clones and misses some; the assay was immunoSEQ multiplex PCR. This table holds 80,000 to 100,000 clones, about 86% found once. CDR3 length equals 13 residues. Germline CDR1 reads MNHEY; CDR2 reads SVGAGI. V shed 6 bases, J shed 11 bases, and the junction held 9 bases outside the gene matches. These data belong to a study of T cell responses to AZD1222 COVID-19 vaccine. Study summary: Second doses that came at about 4 or about 12 weeks were put together.

The TCR originated in an adult in good health. The sample was peripheral blood, taken on day 0 of AZD1222 vaccination. The chain recombines TRBV6-5 with TRBJ1-1, with 10 bases matching TRBD1. The CDR3 nucleotides read TGTGCCAGCAGAGGACAGGGGGATACGGGGGCTTTCTTT. It is translated as CASRGQGDTGAFF.